This T cell receptor (beta chain) was sequenced for a study of T cell changes during pregnancy in multiple sclerosis. Germline V gives CDR1 LGHNA, CDR2 YSLEER. The CDR3 is made up of 14 amino acids. V was pared by 5 bases and J by 0 bases, with 10 bases between. The method was immunoSEQ multiplex PCR; TCRdb's version includes in-frame clones alone and lacks a portion of them. This sample has 70,000 to 95,000 clones, with about 92% found just once. The chain recombines TRBV4-3 with TRBJ1-1; TRBD1 might be the D (5 bases). The sequence was obtained from a female donor in good health, enrolled as a control in a pregnancy study. The source material was peripheral blood, sampled in the second trimester of pregnancy. This CDR3 reads CASSVGALNTEAFF. The CDR3 nucleotides are TGCGCCAGCAGCGTTGGGGCATTGAACACTGAAGCTTTCTTT.